What follows are 28 T cell receptor beta chains derived from one specimen sequenced in a study of tumor-infiltrating lymphocytes in primary liver carcinoma. Co-extracted RNA and DNA came from approximately 20-30 mg of unsorted bulk tissue. cDNA specific to TCR beta was made from approximately 0.55 ug of total RNA, with a constant-region primer employed for priming. Libraries for TCR beta were built through three nested multiplex PCR rounds, which together made up a slightly modified ARM-PCR procedure. Primers for the first two PCR rounds were TRBV1-TRBV30 forward primers and a C-beta reverse primer (approximately 9 cycles per round). TCRdb reprocessed the multiplex PCR reads with MiXCR, giving one entry per CDR3 protein. The sample consists of about 54,000 distinct CDR3 sequences, over 65% of them appearing once. The sequenced sample consisted of liver tumor tissue from sampling region 2. Subset of the sample: tumor region T2, inferior pole. The origin of the receptors is a man in his forties with primary liver carcinoma and hepatitis B virus infection.

Concerning this clonotype itself: It is likely a read error, because the conserved phenylalanine at the end of the CDR3 is missing. The chain joins TRBV4-2 to TRBJ2-1; 8 bases map to TRBD2. The germline V gene has CDR1 LGHNA and CDR2 YNFKEQ. The CDR3 spans 17 residues. The CDR3 is CANSQDATGGHHNEQFS. The CDR3 nucleotides read TGTGCCAACAGCCAAGATGCGACGGGAGGGCACCACAATGAGCAGTTCTCC.

Worth noting for this clonotype: A junction end diverges from the germline sequence, so it may reflect a read error. The chain has TRBV4-1 and TRBJ2-3; a weak D match, TRBD1 (5 bases). The germline V gene has CDR1 MGHRA and CDR2 YSYEKL. This CDR3 region has 15 residues. CDR3 residues: CASSQVSDITDAQYF. CDR3 DNA: TGCGCCAGCAGCCAAGTCTCGGACATCACAGATGCGCAGTATTTC.

Note on this clonotype: A junction boundary mismatches the germline segment, possibly from a read error. The chain is built from TRBV5-5 and TRBJ2-1, with 11 bases aligning to TRBD2. Germline V CDR1 and CDR2: SGHKS, YYEKEE (reference sequence). The CDR3 totals 14 residues. This CDR3 reads CTSSLTSGDGEQFF. DNA of the CDR3: TGTACCAGCAGCTTGACTAGCGGGGACGGTGAGCAGTTCTTC.

Points on this clonotype: Compared with germline, one end of the junction differs, possibly owing to a read error. V is TRBV24-1 and J is TRBJ2-3; 11 nucleotides match TRBD2. CDR1 is KGHDR, CDR2 SFDVKD, per germline. The CDR3 covers 16 residues. The CDR3 spells CATRGTSGEGTETQYF. CDR3 DNA sequence: TGTGCCACCAGAGGGACTAGCGGAGAAGGCACAGAAACGCAGTATTTT.

The genes are TRBV11-3 and TRBJ1-5; no clear D gene. The germline V gene encodes CDR1 SGHNT and CDR2 YENEEA. V dropped 3 bases and J dropped 6 bases, with 15 bases sitting between them. This CDR3 has 15 amino acids. Written as DNA, the CDR3 is TGTGCCAGCAGCTTCCAGACCGCCAACGGTCAGCCCCAGCATTTT. Its translation is CASSFQTANGQPQHF. The full variable domain, rest sourced from reference TRBV11-3 and TRBJ1-5, is EAGVVQSPRYKIIEKKQPVAFWCNPISGHNTLYWYLQNLGQGPELLIRYENEEAVDDSQLPKDRFSAERLKGVDSTLKIQPAELGDSAVYLCASSFQTANGQPQHFGDGTRLSIL.

The sample holds many counts of this clonotype. The chain joins TRBV5-4 to TRBJ2-3, with D hard to call. In germline, CDR1 is SGHNT, CDR2 YYREEE (reference sequence). Deletions cut 0 bases from V and 6 bases from J, with 5 bases between. CDR3 length: 12 amino acids. The CDR3 sequence is CASSLEDDTQYF. CDR3 DNA sequence: TGTGCCAGCAGCTTGGAAGACGATACGCAGTATTTT.

On this clonotype itself: One end of the junction does not line up with germline, which may come from a read error. The genes are TRBV7-8 and TRBJ1-2; no firm D call. The CDR3 covers 15 residues. Germline V gene data show CDR1 as SGHVS and CDR2 as FQNEAQ. DNA for the CDR3: TGTACCAGCAGCTTAGTCTACGGAGCTAACTATGGCTACACATTC. Its translation: CTSSLVYGANYGYTF.

This clonotype was recorded at least ten times. V and J are TRBV4-1 and TRBJ2-5, with TRBD2 matching over 9 bases. CDR1 and CDR2 from the germline V gene are MGHRA and YSYEKL. Losses at the gene ends were 4 bases for V and 1 base for J; bases not matched to a gene: 7. The CDR3 loop spans 16 amino acids. CDR3 loop: CASSPRLAGAQETQYF. CDR3 DNA: TGCGCCAGCAGCCCCCGGTTAGCGGGAGCCCAAGAGACCCAGTACTTC.

Remarks on this clonotype: The DNA is left out, because the CDR3 cannot be placed on it with certainty; the CDR3 is given as TCRdb lists it. This chain joins TRBV29-1 and TRBJ1-2; the table's D gene call, TRBD1, was not cross checked with the DNA. The germline V gene encodes CDR1 SQVTM and CDR2 ANQGSEA. The CDR3 is 15 amino acids long, termini counted. CDR3 in amino acids: CSVAAGTALNYGYIF.

Turning to this clonotype: This is likely a read error, given that the CDR3 carries no conserved phenylalanine or tryptophan at its end. J is TRBJ2-5 and V is TRBV10-3; 7 nucleotides match TRBD1. The germline gives CDR1 ENHRY, CDR2 SYGVKD. J lost 0 bases, V lost 5 bases, and 3 bases had no gene match. The CDR3 consists of 14 residues. The CDR3 DNA sequence: TGTGCCATCAGTAAGGGACAGAACCAAGAGACCCAGTACTTG. As protein: CAISKGQNQETQYL.

This chain links TRBV28 with TRBJ2-6; D tentatively reads TRBD1 or TRBD2 (5 bases each). This CDR3 comprises 16 residues. Trimming stripped 3 bases from V and 8 bases from J, with 17 bases between. CDR1 MDHEN and CDR2 SYDVKM come from the germline V gene. CDR3 sequence: CASSFPGRPETNVLTF. The CDR3 DNA sequence: TGTGCCAGCAGTTTCCCGGGACGGCCTGAAACCAACGTCCTGACTTTC.

This clonotype was detected many times. The rearrangement links TRBV29-1 to TRBJ2-3, with TRBD1 matching 9 bases. The CDR3 is 14 amino acids. V dropped 1 base and J dropped 5; count of bases not matched to a gene: 4. Germline lookup yields CDR1 SQVTM and CDR2 ANQGSEA. As DNA, the CDR3 is TGCAGCGTTGAAGGGCGACAGGGGGAAGATACGCAGTATTTT. Translating gives CSVEGRQGEDTQYF.

This chain links TRBV20-1 with TRBJ2-7, with D possibly TRBD1 on 5 matching bases. The CDR3 runs to 12 residues. The germline V and J ends were trimmed by 3 bases and 4 bases, with 10 bases remaining between them. Germline CDR1 and CDR2: DFQATT and SNEGSKA (reference sequence). In nucleotides, the CDR3 is TGCAGTGCTAGTTCAGGGTTGTACGAGCAGTACTTC. This gives the protein CSASSGLYEQYF.

This clonotype was counted once. The V call is TRBV10-2, the J call TRBJ2-1; 7 bases are shared with TRBD1. The junction had 19 bases not matched to a gene; V was cut back by 11 bases and J by 9 bases. Germline values: CDR1 WSHSY, CDR2 SAAADI. The CDR3 is 15 amino acids. CDR3 nucleotides: TGCGCCTGTTACAAGGGGGCAGACGGCCCCCGTGAGCAGTTCTTC. Amino acids: CACYKGADGPREQFF.

Turning to this clonotype: Compared with germline, one end of the junction differs, possibly owing to a read error. The gene calls are TRBV7-9 and TRBJ2-5; the D gene could be TRBD1 or TRBD2 (6 bases each). Germline CDR1 reads SEHNR; CDR2 reads FQNEAQ (reference sequence). The length of the CDR3 is 16 residues. This chain's CDR3 is CASSPGASVLAETRYF. In nucleotides, the CDR3 is TGTGCCAGCAGCCCAGGGGCCTCGGTTTTAGCGGAGACCCGGTACTTC.

In this sample, this clonotype turned up many times. The chain couples TRBV12-3 or TRBV12-4 to TRBJ2-1; 7 nucleotides match TRBD2. CDR3 length equals 11 residues. After removal of 8 bases from V and 15 bases from J, the junction contained 10 bases not matched to a gene. The CDR3 loop is CASGKSGITFF. CDR3 DNA sequence: TGTGCCAGCGGAAAGAGCGGGATTACGTTCTTC.

This clonotype was found a few times. It may be a read error: a sequence one base away is much more abundant. This rearrangement joins TRBV10-1 to TRBJ2-5; D is uncertain. CDR1 is WNHNN and CDR2 is SYGVQD in the germline V gene (reference sequence). The CDR3 runs to 13 residues. The V gene lost 4 bases and the J gene lost 5 bases, with 11 bases spanning the gap. CDR3: CASSGPGMETQYF. In nucleotides, the CDR3 is TGCGCCAGCAGTGGCCCTGGAATGGAGACCCAGTACTTC.

The V gene is TRBV11-1, the J gene TRBJ2-3; TRBD2 might be the D (6 bases). The CDR3 is made up of 16 amino acids. Germline V gene data show CDR1 as SGHAT and CDR2 as FQDESV (reference sequence). Trimming shortened V by 10 bases and J by 0 bases, and 20 bases separated the two germline ends. CDR3 nucleotide sequence: TGTGCCAACAGTAAGGGAGTAGCGGTTAGCACAGATACGCAGTATTTT. Its protein is CANSKGVAVSTDTQYF.

As to this clonotype: Relative to the germline gene, one junction end is altered; a read error may explain this. J is TRBJ2-7 and V is TRBV7-9, with D possibly TRBD1 on 6 matching bases. This CDR3 is 14 amino acids long. The germline V gene encodes CDR1 SEHNR and CDR2 FQNEAQ (reference sequence). The CDR3 region is CANSPNRVPDEQYF. In DNA form, the CDR3 reads TGTGCCAACAGTCCAAACAGGGTTCCCGACGAGCAGTATTTC.

The V gene is TRBV10-3, the J gene TRBJ1-2; unclear D gene. V was cut by 3 bases and J by 8 bases, with 10 bases left in between. Per germline, CDR1 ENHRY and CDR2 SYGVKD. CDR3 length equals 12 residues. The CDR3 nucleotides are TGTGCCATCAGTGATGATTGCTACGGCTACACCTTC. Its translation: CAISDDCYGYTF.

Comments on this clonotype: An end of the junction does not agree with germline; a read error may underlie this. The rearrangement uses TRBV11-2 and TRBJ1-4, with D unresolved. The CDR3 covers 14 residues. Germline loops: CDR1 SGHAT, CDR2 FQNNGV. The CDR3 protein is CAGSLEVGDEKLCF. CDR3 sequence (DNA): TGTGCCGGCAGTTTAGAGGTTGGAGACGAAAAACTGTGTTTT.

DNA for the CDR3: TGTGCCAGTAGTTTTTTCGGGACAGGGACGCAGCCCCAGCATTTT. Protein sequence: CASSFFGTGTQPQHF. V is TRBV19 and J is TRBJ1-5; 9 nucleotides line up with TRBD1. CDR1 is LNHDA, CDR2 SQIVND, per germline (reference sequence). CDR3 size: 15 residues. With 5 bases clipped from V and 7 bases from J, the junction kept 9 bases outside the gene matches.

With respect to this clonotype: One end of the junction is discordant with germline, which a read error may explain. The chain couples TRBV5-5 to TRBJ2-5; no clear D. CDR1 is SGHKS, CDR2 YYEKEE, per germline (reference sequence). CDR3 length equals 14 residues. This CDR3 reads CASSLGDSTETQYF. The CDR3 DNA sequence: TGTGCCAGCAGCTTGGGGGATAGCACGGAGACACAGTACTTC.

This clonotype was observed many times. This chain's CDR3 is CASYKGADGPREQFF. CDR3 nucleotides: TGCGCCAGCTACAAGGGGGCAGACGGCCCCCGTGAGCAGTTCTTC. The chain combines TRBV10-2 with TRBJ2-1, with 7 bases lining up with TRBD1. V trimming: 8 bases; J trimming: 9 bases; junction bases outside the gene matches: 16. The CDR3 has 15 residues. Germline lookup yields CDR1 WSHSY and CDR2 SAAADI.

In regard to this clonotype: At one boundary the junction diverges from the germline segment, which might be a read error. The V call is TRBV11-3, the J call TRBJ2-2; possibly TRBD2 for D (6 bases). Germline V gives CDR1 SGHNT, CDR2 YENEEA. This CDR3 spans 16 amino acids. CDR3 bases: TGTGACAGCAGCCCCCACCGTGGAGTCCTTCCCGGGGGGCTGTTTTTT. Translation: CDSSPHRGVLPGGLFF.

Details on this clonotype: One end of the junction fails to match germline, which may point to a read error. The rearrangement joins TRBV29-1 to TRBJ2-7; possible D gene TRBD2, 5 bases. The CDR3 totals 11 residues. The V gene's germline CDR1 is SQVTM and CDR2 ANQGSEA. CDR3 sequence (DNA): TGCAGCATTGAAAGAGGGAACGAGCAGTACTTC. Protein product: CSIERGNEQYF.

The chain uses TRBV4-1 and TRBJ2-3, with 14 nucleotides matching TRBD2. V lost 7 bases, J lost 8 bases, and 8 bases stayed unmatched. This CDR3 is 15 amino acids long. The germline CDR1 and CDR2 sequences are MGHRA and YSYEKL. The CDR3 DNA reads as TGCGCCAGCAACCTCACCGGGACTAGCGGGAGTACGCAGTATTTT. Translated, it gives CASNLTGTSGSTQYF.

As regards this clonotype: No conserved phenylalanine or tryptophan is present at the end of the CDR3, so a read error is the likely explanation. The chain has TRBV11-2 and TRBJ1-1, with 10 bases fitting TRBD1. Per the germline V gene, CDR1 is SGHAT and CDR2 is FQNNGV. There are 17 residues in the CDR3. Written as DNA, the CDR3 is TGTGGCAGCAGCCGAATGGGGGGACAGGGGTTCGGCACGGAAGCTTTCATT. Amino acids: CGSSRMGGQGFGTEAFI.